A single sample is the source of the 11 T cell receptor beta chains below, sequenced in a study of blood T cell repertoires in COVID-19. Profiling relied on immunoSEQ multiplex PCR, and the TCRdb table lists in-frame clones only, not all of them. The table lists around 180,000 clones, approximately 85% of them singletons. The material sequenced was peripheral blood. These receptors came from a man between 60 and 70 years old with acute or convalescent COVID-19.

This clone came up a few times. The V call is TRBV27, the J call TRBJ2-5; 13 bases fit TRBD2. The CDR3 is 17 amino acids. The V gene's germline CDR1 is MNHEY and CDR2 SMNVEV (reference sequence). V shed 2 bases and J 3 bases; nucleotides not matched to a gene: 6. The CDR3 region is CASSLGGTSGMKETQYF. In DNA form, the CDR3 reads TGTGCCAGCAGTTTAGGAGGGACTAGCGGGATGAAAGAGACCCAGTACTTC.

This clone was seen more than once but under ten times. The V and J genes are TRBV9 and TRBJ2-6; D not certain. V gave up 0 bases and J gave up 0 bases, with 10 bases separating them. Germline V gene data show CDR1 as SGDLS and CDR2 as YYNGEE. The CDR3 loop spans 17 amino acids. The CDR3 is CASSVGIIGSGANVLTF. The CDR3 nucleotides are TGTGCCAGCAGCGTAGGCATAATCGGCTCTGGGGCCAACGTCCTGACTTTC.

V and J are TRBV28 and TRBJ1-1; D unclear. V lost 7 bases and J lost 5, with 11 bases in between. The CDR3 is 12 amino acids. Germline CDR1 MDHEN, CDR2 SYDVKM. The chain's CDR3 is CASIRGGTEAFF. In nucleotides, the CDR3 is TGTGCCAGCATCCGGGGTGGGACTGAAGCTTTCTTT.

Only a few counts were recorded for this clone. V usage is TRBV5-1 and J usage is TRBJ2-7; weak D call: TRBD2 (5 bases). The CDR3 has 14 residues. CDR1 and CDR2 from the germline V gene are SGHRS and YFSETQ. Between the trimmed V and J ends, which lost 0 bases and 6 bases, there was a span of 13 bases. CDR3 nucleotides: TGCGCCAGCAGCTTGGCCTCGGGAAATCGCGAGCAGTACTTC. This encodes CASSLASGNREQYF.

V and J are TRBV2 and TRBJ1-6; D unclear. Germline-derived CDR1 and CDR2 are SNHLY and FYNNEI. Trimming pared 7 bases from V and 7 bases from J, leaving 14 bases between. CDR3 length: 14 amino acids. CDR3 sequence (DNA): TGTGCCAGCACCGGAGAAACCGCGAATTCACCCCTCCACTTT. It yields the protein CASTGETANSPLHF.

This chain uses TRBV19 with TRBJ1-5; tentatively, D is TRBD1 (6 bases). Per germline, CDR1 LNHDA and CDR2 SQIVND (reference sequence). With 9 bases removed from V and 4 bases from J, the gap between germline ends came to 22 bases. CDR3 length: 16 amino acids. CDR3 DNA sequence: TGTGCCAGCAAGAGCTCTGAGGGGGGGCCGAATCAGCCCCAGCATTTT. Protein: CASKSSEGGPNQPQHF.

V gene TRBV11-2 combines with J gene TRBJ2-3, with 12 nucleotides matching TRBD1. Germline-derived CDR1 and CDR2 are SGHAT and FQNNGV. Trimming at V came to 5 bases and at J to 2 bases, leaving 2 bases not matched to a gene. There are 15 residues in the CDR3. CDR3 DNA sequence: TGTGCCAGCAGCCGGGACAGGGGGCCCACAGATACGCAGTATTTT. Translation: CASSRDRGPTDTQYF.

CDR3 residues: CASSLSGGNHNEQFF. CDR3 DNA: TGTGCCAGCAGCTTGTCGGGAGGGAACCACAATGAGCAGTTCTTC. The chain recombines TRBV5-5 with TRBJ2-1; 8 bases align to TRBD2. The CDR3 extends over 15 amino acids. CDR1 is SGHKS and CDR2 is YYEKEE in the germline V gene (reference sequence). V lost 1 base to trimming and J lost 5 bases; unmatched junction nucleotides: 5.

A word on this clone: The same CDR3 is also encoded by other DNA sequences in this sample. This sequence joins TRBV11-3 and TRBJ2-3, with 8 positions matching TRBD2. The germline CDR1 and CDR2 sequences are SGHNT and YENEEA. V gave up 0 bases and J gave up 5 bases; unmatched junction bases: 4. The CDR3 contains 15 residues. This CDR3 is CASSLDPGGRDTQYF. The CDR3 nucleotides read TGTGCCAGCAGCTTAGATCCGGGGGGGAGAGATACGCAGTATTTT. Supplemented by reference TRBV11-3 and TRBJ2-3, the full variable domain reads EAGVVQSPRYKIIEKKQPVAFWCNPISGHNTLYWYLQNLGQGPELLIRYENEEAVDDSQLPKDRFSAERLKGVDSTLKIQPAELGDSAVYLCASSLDPGGRDTQYFGPGTRLTVL.

The chain carries TRBV19 and TRBJ2-7; 8 bases agree with TRBD1. Germline CDR1 and CDR2: LNHDA and SQIVND (reference sequence). There are 14 residues in the CDR3. J gave up 3 bases and V 2 bases, and 3 bases lay outside the gene matches. CDR3 sequence (DNA): TGTGCCAGTAGTATAAGGACAGGGAGCTACGAGCAGTACTTC. Its translation: CASSIRTGSYEQYF.

This chain uses TRBV2 with TRBJ2-7, with TRBD2 identical over 8 bases. CDR3 length: 14 residues. The J segment lost 0 bases and the V segment lost 4 bases, leaving 2 bases of the junction unmatched. In germline, CDR1 is SNHLY, CDR2 FYNNEI. This chain's CDR3 is CASSAREGSYEQYF. In nucleotides, the CDR3 is TGTGCCAGCAGTGCTCGGGAGGGCTCCTACGAGCAGTACTTC.